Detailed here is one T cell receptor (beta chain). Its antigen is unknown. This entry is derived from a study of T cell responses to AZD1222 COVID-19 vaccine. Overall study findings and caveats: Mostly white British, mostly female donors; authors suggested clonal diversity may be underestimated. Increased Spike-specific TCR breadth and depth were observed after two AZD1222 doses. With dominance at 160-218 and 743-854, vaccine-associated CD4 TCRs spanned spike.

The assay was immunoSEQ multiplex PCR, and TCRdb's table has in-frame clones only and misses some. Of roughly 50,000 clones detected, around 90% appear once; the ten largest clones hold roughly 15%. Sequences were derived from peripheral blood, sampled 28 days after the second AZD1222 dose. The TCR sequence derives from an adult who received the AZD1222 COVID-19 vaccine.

Here the CDR3 DNA reads TGTGCCAGCAGCCGTGGGATAAACAGGGCAAAGGGGAACACTGAAGCTTTCTTT. As protein: CASSRGINRAKGNTEAFF. The chain employs TRBV11-3 and TRBJ1-1; TRBD1 is a possible D gene (6 bases). The length of the CDR3 is 18 residues. V was cut by 5 bases and J by 1 base, with 23 bases left in between. Germline-derived CDR1 and CDR2 are SGHNT and YENEEA. Using reference TRBV11-3 and TRBJ1-1 for the parts outside the CDR3, the full variable domain is EAGVVQSPRYKIIEKKQPVAFWCNPISGHNTLYWYLQNLGQGPELLIRYENEEAVDDSQLPKDRFSAERLKGVDSTLKIQPAELGDSAVYLCASSRGINRAKGNTEAFFGQGTRLTVV.